The rows below give T cell receptor beta chains drawn from one sample of a study of blood T cells in healthy people across ages. TCRdb reanalysed the 5' RACE reads using MiXCR and keeps one entry per CDR3 protein. The sample lists some 760,000 distinct CDR3 sequences, around 25% occurring once. These data also formed part of another study, on T cells of mothers and their children.

The material sequenced was blood. These TCRs come from a boy aged 5 to 17 in good health. The CDR3 runs from the conserved cysteine through the conserved F or W. The D gene is left open where the match is weak. The listing skips clone size in some rows; elsewhere it reads once, few, many or a size class.

CDR3nt	CDR3aa	v_gene	j_gene	d_gene	abundance
TGTGCCAGCAGAGCCCGTGACGACCTATCCTACGAGCAGTACTTC	CASRARDDLSYEQYF	TRBV28	TRBJ2-7	-	-
TGTGCCAGCAGCTCCGTGGACAGGTTGGATACTGAAGCTTTCTTT	CASSSVDRLDTEAFF	TRBV7-2	TRBJ1-1	TRBD1	few
TGTGCCAGCGAAACGAGAGGGGCACCGTATGAAGCTTTCTTT	CASETRGAPYEAFF	TRBV25-1	TRBJ1-1	-	-
TGTGCCGGTAGTAGCAACCGGGACTACACCTACAATGAGCAGTTCTTC	CAGSSNRDYTYNEQFF	TRBV19	TRBJ2-1	TRBD2	-
TGTGCCAGCAGCTCCTACCAGCGGGGGGGACTCACAGATACGCAGTATTTT	CASSSYQRGGLTDTQYF	TRBV7-2	TRBJ2-3	TRBD2	few
TGCAGCGTTAGAGGGGCCGGGGAGCTGTTTTTT	CSVRGAGELFF	TRBV29-1	TRBJ2-2	-	few
TGTGCCAGCAGCACGAACCCCACGGGACAGGGTAGAGATTCCAAACTAGCCAAAAACATTCAGTACTTC	CASSTNPTGQGRDSKLAKNIQYF	TRBV27	TRBJ2-4	TRBD1	-
TGTGCCAGCAGCCTAACGTTGGGACGTAGGACTTACGAGCAGTACTTC	CASSLTLGRRTYEQYF	TRBV4-2	TRBJ2-7	-	-
TGCAGCGTTCGACAGGGGGCGGGAACTGAAGCTTTCTTT	CSVRQGAGTEAFF	TRBV29-1	TRBJ1-1	TRBD1	-
TGTGCCAGCAGCCTGATTGGGGGAGGAAGCCAAGAGACCCAGTACTTC	CASSLIGGGSQETQYF	TRBV7-2	TRBJ2-5	-	-
TGCAGCGTTGAACAGGGAGGGACCCAGTACTTC	CSVEQGGTQYF	TRBV29-1	TRBJ2-5	-	-
TGCGCCAGCAGCTTGGGGCAGGGTAACAACATTCAGTACTTC	CASSLGQGNNIQYF	TRBV5-1	TRBJ2-4	-	-
TGTGCCAGCAGCCGAAGTATGAGCACTGAAGCTTTCTTT	CASSRSMSTEAFF	TRBV7-2	TRBJ1-1	-	-
TGTGCCAGCAGCTTTAGTGTTGGCTCCTACAATGAGCAGTTCTTC	CASSFSVGSYNEQFF	TRBV7-2	TRBJ2-1	-	-
TGTGCCAGCAGTCCCCGACAGGGAAGCATTCAGTACTTC	CASSPRQGSIQYF	TRBV12-3/TRBV12-4	TRBJ2-4	TRBD1	-
TGCGCCAGCAGCTTCTTGGACAGGGTCCACGAGCAGTACTTC	CASSFLDRVHEQYF	TRBV5-1	TRBJ2-7	TRBD1	-
TGCAGTGCTAGATCCCTAGCGGGAGGGAACAATGAGCAGTTCTTC	CSARSLAGGNNEQFF	TRBV20-1	TRBJ2-1	TRBD2	-
TGCGCCAGCAGCCAAGTCCAGGGGGTGTATGCGCAGTATTTT	CASSQVQGVYAQYF	TRBV4-1	TRBJ2-3	TRBD1	-
TGTGCCAGCAGCTTCGAGGGTATCTCTGGAAACACCATATATTTT	CASSFEGISGNTIYF	TRBV5-5	TRBJ1-3	-	few
TGTGCCAGCAGCTTGACTAGCGGGGGGCTCATTCCCAATGAGCAGTTCTTC	CASSLTSGGLIPNEQFF	TRBV7-9	TRBJ2-1	TRBD2	-
TGTGCCAGCAGTCGACTAGCGGGGGGTTCGCGGACCGGGGAGCTGTTTTTT	CASSRLAGGSRTGELFF	TRBV7-9	TRBJ2-2	TRBD2	-
TGTGCCAGCAGCCCCCGTCACCATGAAAAACTGTTTTTT	CASSPRHHEKLFF	TRBV12-3/TRBV12-4	TRBJ1-4	-	-
TGTGCCAGCAGTTTCGGGATGAGGGGCTACACCTTC	CASSFGMRGYTF	TRBV12-3/TRBV12-4	TRBJ1-2	-	-
TGTGCCAGCAGTGGCCTGAACAGGGGATCCTACGAGCAGTACTTC	CASSGLNRGSYEQYF	TRBV25-1	TRBJ2-7	TRBD1	-
TGTGCCAGCAGCTTTCAGGACAGGTACGGCGAGCAGTACTTC	CASSFQDRYGEQYF	TRBV3-1	TRBJ2-7	TRBD1	few
TGTGCCAGCAGTTTATGGACAGGGTTGCGGGGCTACACCTTC	CASSLWTGLRGYTF	TRBV28	TRBJ1-2	TRBD1	few
TGTGCCAGCAGCTTAAACGGGGAGCGGTACACTGAAGCTTTCTTT	CASSLNGERYTEAFF	TRBV7-3	TRBJ1-1	-	-
TGTGCCAGCAGTCTCTCAGAGTTTTCACCCCTCCACTTT	CASSLSEFSPLHF	TRBV6-6	TRBJ1-6	-	few
TGCGCCAGCAGCCAATTGACTCTCCCTCCTGAGCAGTTCTTC	CASSQLTLPPEQFF	TRBV4-1	TRBJ2-1	-	-
TGTGCCAGCAGTGAAGCGGGTTGGCAGCCCCAGCATTTT	CASSEAGWQPQHF	TRBV6-1	TRBJ1-5	-	few
TGTGCCAGCAGCTTTAACAGCGGGGAGACCCAGTACTTC	CASSFNSGETQYF	TRBV7-3	TRBJ2-5	-	-
TGTGCCAGCAGCCCCGGGACAGCCAGGGAGCAGTACTTC	CASSPGTAREQYF	TRBV3-1	TRBJ2-5	TRBD1	few
TGTGCCACCGAACAGGGGGCGGGGGAGCAGCACTTC	CATEQGAGEQHF	TRBV10-3	TRBJ2-7	TRBD1	-
TGTGCCAGCAGCGGAACGGTCGGTGAGCAGTTCTTC	CASSGTVGEQFF	TRBV5-4	TRBJ2-1	-	few
TGTGCCAGCAGCCTGCCCCCACAGGGCTGGCGATCGTTGGGCCAAGAGACCCAGTACTTC	CASSLPPQGWRSLGQETQYF	TRBV5-4	TRBJ2-5	-	few
TGTGCCAGCGGGGTCTCATTCGGGGTGAATGAGCAGTTCTTC	CASGVSFGVNEQFF	TRBV7-9	TRBJ2-1	-	few
TGCAGCGTTGACGCGGGAGATCTATGGAACACTGAAGCTTTCTTT	CSVDAGDLWNTEAFF	TRBV29-1	TRBJ1-1	-	few